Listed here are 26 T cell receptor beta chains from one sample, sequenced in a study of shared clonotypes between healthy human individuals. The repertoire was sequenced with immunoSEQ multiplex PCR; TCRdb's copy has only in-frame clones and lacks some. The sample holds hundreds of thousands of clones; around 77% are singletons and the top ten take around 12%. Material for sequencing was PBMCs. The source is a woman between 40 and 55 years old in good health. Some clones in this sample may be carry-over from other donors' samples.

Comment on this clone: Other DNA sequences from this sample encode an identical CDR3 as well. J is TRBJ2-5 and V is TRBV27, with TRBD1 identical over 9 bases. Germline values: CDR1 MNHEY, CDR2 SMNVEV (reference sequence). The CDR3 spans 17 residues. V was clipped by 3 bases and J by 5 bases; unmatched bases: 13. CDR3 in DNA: TGTGCCAGCAGTTTGACAGGGGGGCGGGGTCGGGGGGAGACCCAGTACTTC. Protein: CASSLTGGRGRGETQYF.

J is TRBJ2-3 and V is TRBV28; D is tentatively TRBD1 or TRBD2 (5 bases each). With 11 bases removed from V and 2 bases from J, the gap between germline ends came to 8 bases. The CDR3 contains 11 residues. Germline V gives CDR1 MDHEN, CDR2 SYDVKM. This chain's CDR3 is CALGTTDTQYF. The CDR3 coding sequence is TGTGCCCTGGGGACCACAGATACGCAGTATTTT.

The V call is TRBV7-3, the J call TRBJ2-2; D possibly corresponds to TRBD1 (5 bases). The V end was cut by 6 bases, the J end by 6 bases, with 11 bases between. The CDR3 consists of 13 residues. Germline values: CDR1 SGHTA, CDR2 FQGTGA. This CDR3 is CASRGADPGELFF. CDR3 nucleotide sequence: TGTGCCAGCAGAGGGGCGGACCCCGGGGAGCTGTTTTTT.

CDR3 sequence (DNA): TGCGCCAGCAGCCAAGGAGTAGCCCATGAGCAGTTCTTC. Protein product: CASSQGVAHEQFF. The rearrangement uses TRBV4-3 and TRBJ2-1; D uncertain. CDR3 length: 13 amino acids. Germline-derived CDR1 and CDR2 are LGHNA and YSLEER. Trimming stripped 1 base from V and 8 bases from J, with 9 bases between.

CDR3 region: CATSPLGRGSTDTQYF. CDR3 sequence (DNA): TGTGCCACCAGCCCCCTGGGCAGGGGAAGCACAGATACGCAGTATTTT. The chain couples TRBV15 to TRBJ2-3; TRBD1 might be the D (6 bases). Trimming removed 5 bases from V and 0 bases from J, with 15 bases in between. CDR1 and CDR2 (germline): LNHNV, YYDKDF (reference sequence). The CDR3 covers 16 residues.

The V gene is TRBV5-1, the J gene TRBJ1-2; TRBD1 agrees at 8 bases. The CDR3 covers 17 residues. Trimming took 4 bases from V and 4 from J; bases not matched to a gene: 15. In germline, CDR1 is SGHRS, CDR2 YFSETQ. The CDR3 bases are TGCGCCAGCAGCCTAGGGGTCAGGGGGCAAGGAGTCTATGGCTACACCTTC. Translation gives CASSLGVRGQGVYGYTF.

The CDR3 DNA is TGTGCCAGCAGCCCTAGCGGGCAGCGATACAATGAGCAGTTCTTC. Its translation: CASSPSGQRYNEQFF. The chain combines TRBV7-3 with TRBJ2-1, with 8 bases aligning to TRBD2. Germline CDR1 reads SGHTA; CDR2 reads FQGTGA. V lost 5 bases, J lost 4 bases, and 7 bases stayed unmatched. The CDR3 length is 15 residues.

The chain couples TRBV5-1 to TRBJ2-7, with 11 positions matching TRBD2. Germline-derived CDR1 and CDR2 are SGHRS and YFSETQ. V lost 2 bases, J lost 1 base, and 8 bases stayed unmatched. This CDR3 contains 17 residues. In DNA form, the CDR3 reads TGCGCCAGCAGCTTTGGTAGACTAGCGGGAATATCCTACGAGCAGTACTTC. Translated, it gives CASSFGRLAGISYEQYF. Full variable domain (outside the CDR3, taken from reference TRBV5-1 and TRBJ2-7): KAGVTQTPRYLIKTRGQQVTLSCSPISGHRSVSWYQQTPGQGLQFLFEYFSETQRNKGNFPGRFSGRQFSNSRSEMNVSTLELGDSALYLCASSFGRLAGISYEQYFGPGTRLTVT.

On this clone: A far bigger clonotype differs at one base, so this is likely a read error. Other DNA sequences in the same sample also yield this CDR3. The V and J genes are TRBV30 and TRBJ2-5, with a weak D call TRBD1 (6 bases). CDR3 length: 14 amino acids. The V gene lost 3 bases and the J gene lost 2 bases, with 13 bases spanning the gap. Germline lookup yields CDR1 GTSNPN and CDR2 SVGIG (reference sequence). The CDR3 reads CAWSRQVRQETQYF. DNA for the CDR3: TGTGCCTGGAGCCGACAGGTCCGACAAGAGACCCAGTACTTC. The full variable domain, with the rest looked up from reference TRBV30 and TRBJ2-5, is SQTIHQWPATLVQPVGSPLSLECTVEGTSNPNLYWYRQAAGRGLQLLFYSVGIGQISSEVPQNLSASRPQDRQFILSSKKLLLSDSGFYLCAWSRQVRQETQYFGPGTRLLVL.

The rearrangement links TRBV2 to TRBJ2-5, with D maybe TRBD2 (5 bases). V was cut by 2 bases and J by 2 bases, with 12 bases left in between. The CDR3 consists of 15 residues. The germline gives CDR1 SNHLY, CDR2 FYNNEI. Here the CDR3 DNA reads TGTGCCAGCAGTGAATGGGCAGGAGGACAAGAGACCCAGTACTTC. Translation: CASSEWAGGQETQYF.

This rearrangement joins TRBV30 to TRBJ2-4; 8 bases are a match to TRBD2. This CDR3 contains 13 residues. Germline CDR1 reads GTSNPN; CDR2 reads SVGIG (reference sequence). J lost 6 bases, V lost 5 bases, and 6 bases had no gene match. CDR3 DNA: TGTGCCTGGGGCTCGCTAGCGGGAAACATTCAGTACTTC. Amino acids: CAWGSLAGNIQYF.

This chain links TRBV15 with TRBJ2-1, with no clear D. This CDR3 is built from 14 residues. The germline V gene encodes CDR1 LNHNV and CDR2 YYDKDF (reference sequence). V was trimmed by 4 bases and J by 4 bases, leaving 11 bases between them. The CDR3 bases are TGTGCCACCAGCAAAGATCGCGGTTACAATGAGCAGTTCTTC. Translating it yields CATSKDRGYNEQFF.

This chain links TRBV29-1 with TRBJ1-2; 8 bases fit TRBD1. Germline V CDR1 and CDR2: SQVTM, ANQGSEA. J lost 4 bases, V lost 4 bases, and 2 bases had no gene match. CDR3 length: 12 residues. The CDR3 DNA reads TGCAGCGTTGCACAGGGGGTCTATGGCTACACCTTC. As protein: CSVAQGVYGYTF.

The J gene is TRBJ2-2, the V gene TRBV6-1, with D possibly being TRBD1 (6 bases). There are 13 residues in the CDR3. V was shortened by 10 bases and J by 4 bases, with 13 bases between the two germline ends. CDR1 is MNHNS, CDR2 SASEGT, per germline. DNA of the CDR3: TGTGCCACCTGGGGGCGCGGCACCGGGGAGCTGTTTTTT. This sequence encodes CATWGRGTGELFF.

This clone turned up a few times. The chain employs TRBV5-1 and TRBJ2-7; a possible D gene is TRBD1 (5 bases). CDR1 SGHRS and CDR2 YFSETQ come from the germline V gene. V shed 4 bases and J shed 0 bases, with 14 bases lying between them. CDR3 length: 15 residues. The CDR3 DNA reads TGCGCCAGCAGCCCAGGGCCCTCCCACTCCTACGAGCAGTACTTC. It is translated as CASSPGPSHSYEQYF.

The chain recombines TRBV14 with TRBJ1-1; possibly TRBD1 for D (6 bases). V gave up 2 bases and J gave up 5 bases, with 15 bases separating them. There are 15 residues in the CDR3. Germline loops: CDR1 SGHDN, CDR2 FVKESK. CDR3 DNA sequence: TGTGCCAGCAGCCAACTCGGACAGTCGGGGACTGAAGCTTTCTTT. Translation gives CASSQLGQSGTEAFF.

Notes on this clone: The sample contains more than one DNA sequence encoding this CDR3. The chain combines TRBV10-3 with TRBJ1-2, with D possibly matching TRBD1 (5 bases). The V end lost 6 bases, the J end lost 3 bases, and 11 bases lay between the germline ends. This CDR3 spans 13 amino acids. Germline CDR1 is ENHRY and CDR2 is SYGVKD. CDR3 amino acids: CAISEDRYYGYTF. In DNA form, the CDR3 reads TGTGCCATCAGCGAAGACAGATACTATGGCTACACCTTC.

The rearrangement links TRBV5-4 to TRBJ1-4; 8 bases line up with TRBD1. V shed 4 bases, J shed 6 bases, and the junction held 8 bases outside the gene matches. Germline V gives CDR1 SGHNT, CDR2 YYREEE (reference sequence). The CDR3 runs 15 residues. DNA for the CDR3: TGTGCCAGCAGCCTGGGGGGACAGGAATATGAAAAACTGTTTTTT. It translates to CASSLGGQEYEKLFF.

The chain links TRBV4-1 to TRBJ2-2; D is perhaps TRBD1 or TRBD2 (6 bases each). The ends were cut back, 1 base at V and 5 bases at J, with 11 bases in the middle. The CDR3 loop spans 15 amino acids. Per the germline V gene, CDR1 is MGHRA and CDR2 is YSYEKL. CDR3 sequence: CASSQGGGWTGELFF. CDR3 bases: TGCGCCAGCAGCCAAGGAGGGGGGTGGACCGGGGAGCTGTTTTTT.

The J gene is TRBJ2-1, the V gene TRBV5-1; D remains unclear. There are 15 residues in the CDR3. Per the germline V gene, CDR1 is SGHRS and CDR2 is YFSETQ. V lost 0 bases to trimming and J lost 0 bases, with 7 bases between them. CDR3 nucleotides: TGCGCCAGCAGCTTGGGCGTAAGCTCCTACAATGAGCAGTTCTTC. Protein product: CASSLGVSSYNEQFF.

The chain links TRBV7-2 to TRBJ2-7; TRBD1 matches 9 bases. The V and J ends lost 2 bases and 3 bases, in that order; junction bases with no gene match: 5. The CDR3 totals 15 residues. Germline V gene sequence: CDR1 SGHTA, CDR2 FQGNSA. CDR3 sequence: CASSLIDRGVYEQYF. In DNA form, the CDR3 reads TGTGCCAGCAGCTTAATCGACAGGGGGGTCTACGAGCAGTACTTC.

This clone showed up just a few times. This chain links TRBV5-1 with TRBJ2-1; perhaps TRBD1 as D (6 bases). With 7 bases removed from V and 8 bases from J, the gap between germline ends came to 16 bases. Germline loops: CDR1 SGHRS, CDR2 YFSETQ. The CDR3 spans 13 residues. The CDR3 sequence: CASRKGGADEQFF. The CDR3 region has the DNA TGCGCCAGCCGCAAAGGGGGAGCTGATGAGCAGTTCTTC.

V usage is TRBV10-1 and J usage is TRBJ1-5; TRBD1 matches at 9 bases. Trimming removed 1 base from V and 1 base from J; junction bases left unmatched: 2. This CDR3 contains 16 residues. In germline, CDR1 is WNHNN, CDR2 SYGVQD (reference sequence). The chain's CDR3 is CASSEWTGASNQPQHF. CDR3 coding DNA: TGCGCCAGCAGTGAGTGGACAGGGGCGAGCAATCAGCCCCAGCATTTT.

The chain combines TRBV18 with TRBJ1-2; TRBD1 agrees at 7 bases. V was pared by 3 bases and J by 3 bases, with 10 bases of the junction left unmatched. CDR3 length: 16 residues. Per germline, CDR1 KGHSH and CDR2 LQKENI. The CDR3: CASSPAASGTDYGYTF. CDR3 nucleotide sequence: TGTGCCAGCTCACCGGCTGCTTCCGGGACAGACTATGGCTACACCTTC.

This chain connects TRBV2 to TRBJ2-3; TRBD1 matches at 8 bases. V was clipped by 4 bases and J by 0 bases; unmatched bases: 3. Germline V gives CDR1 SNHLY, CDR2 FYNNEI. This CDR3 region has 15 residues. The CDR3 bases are TGTGCCAGCAGTGTGGGACAGGTCAGCACAGATACGCAGTATTTT. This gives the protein CASSVGQVSTDTQYF. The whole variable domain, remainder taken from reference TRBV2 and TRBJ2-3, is EPEVTQTPSHQVTQMGQEVILRCVPISNHLYFYWYRQILGQKVEFLVSFYNNEISEKSEIFDDQFSVERPDGSNFTLKIRSTKLEDSAMYFCASSVGQVSTDTQYFGPGTRLTVL.

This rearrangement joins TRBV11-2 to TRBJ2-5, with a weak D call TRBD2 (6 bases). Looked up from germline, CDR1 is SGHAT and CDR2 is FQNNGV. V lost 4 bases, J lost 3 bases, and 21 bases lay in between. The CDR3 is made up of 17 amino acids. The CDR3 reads CASSSRVGGTAEETQYF. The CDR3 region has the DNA TGTGCCAGCAGCTCAAGGGTAGGAGGGACGGCGGAAGAGACCCAGTACTTC.